The rows below give T cell receptor beta chains drawn from one sample of a study of cytomegalovirus exposure and HLA in healthy donors. TCRdb's copy holds only in-frame clones and misses some; the assay was immunoSEQ multiplex PCR. Among about 130,000 clones, less than 85% were seen once, and the ten largest hold around 1.3%. Material: PBMCs. The source is a female donor in good health and CMV-seronegative. Both conserved end residues are part of each CDR3. D genes are given only for firm matches. A clone size is listed for some rows: how often the clone was seen (once, few, many), or a class if it is expanded.

TRBV10-3	TRBJ2-7	.	.	CAITTGSYEQYF	TGTGCCATCACAACAGGTTCCTACGAGCAGTACTTC
TRBV28	TRBJ2-7	.	.	CASSQGPYEQYF	TGTGCCAGCAGTCAGGGCCCCTACGAGCAGTACTTC
TRBV7-2	TRBJ2-1	.	.	CASSSGVGGAEQFF	TGTGCCAGCAGCTCGGGGGTGGGTGGGGCTGAGCAGTTCTTC
TRBV18	TRBJ2-1	few	TRBD2	CASFSSEREAAEQFF	TGTGCCAGCTTCTCAAGCGAGCGGGAGGCCGCTGAGCAGTTCTTC
TRBV28	TRBJ2-7	.	.	CASSFVGFREQYF	TGTGCCAGCAGTTTTGTGGGCTTCCGCGAGCAGTACTTC
TRBV5-6	TRBJ2-3	.	TRBD1	CASSQLDREWDTQYF	TGTGCCAGCAGTCAGCTCGACAGGGAGTGGGATACGCAGTATTTT
TRBV28	TRBJ1-6	.	.	CASSPRQANSPLHF	TGTGCCAGCAGTCCTCGACAGGCCAATTCACCCCTCCACTTT
TRBV5-1	TRBJ2-1	.	TRBD2	CASSLLAGKYNEQFF	TGCGCCAGCAGCTTGCTAGCGGGGAAATACAATGAGCAGTTCTTC
TRBV7-6	TRBJ2-5	.	TRBD1	CASSSSTGDVQYF	TGTGCCAGCAGCTCCAGCACAGGGGACGTTCAGTACTTC
TRBV7-9	TRBJ2-1	.	TRBD2	CASSLVLAGYNEQFF	TGTGCCAGCAGCTTAGTACTAGCGGGTTACAATGAGCAGTTCTTC
TRBV18	TRBJ2-1	.	.	CASSPPGSSTYNEQFF	TGTGCCAGCTCACCACCGGGTAGCTCTACCTACAATGAGCAGTTCTTC
TRBV11-2	TRBJ2-7	.	.	CASRQGPYEQYF	TGTGCCAGCAGACAGGGCCCCTACGAGCAGTACTTC
TRBV6-1	TRBJ1-5	.	.	CASSFRDTNQPQHF	TGTGCCAGCAGTTTCCGGGACACCAATCAGCCCCAGCATTTT
TRBV2	TRBJ2-5	.	TRBD2	CASSGQRGDETQYF	TGTGCCAGCAGTGGTCAGCGGGGGGACGAGACCCAGTACTTC
TRBV28	TRBJ1-5	.	TRBD1	CASSFSRARGSNQPQHF	TGTGCCAGCAGTTTCTCCAGGGCCAGGGGGAGCAATCAGCCCCAGCATTTT
TRBV28	TRBJ1-5	.	TRBD1	CASTSGGTAHQPQHF	TGTGCCAGCACCTCGGGAGGGACAGCCCATCAGCCCCAGCATTTT
TRBV11-3	TRBJ2-1	.	TRBD2	CASSPSGGADEQFF	TGTGCCAGCAGCCCTAGCGGGGGGGCCGATGAGCAGTTCTTC
TRBV19	TRBJ2-2	.	.	CASSIGGQANTGELFF	TGTGCCAGTAGTATAGGAGGCCAAGCAAACACCGGGGAGCTGTTTTTT
TRBV2	TRBJ2-1	once	.	CASSEVYTRQFF	TGTGCCAGCAGTGAGGTTTACACCCGGCAGTTCTTC
TRBV18	TRBJ1-1	.	TRBD1	CASSPGQGQGGTEAFF	TGTGCCAGCTCACCGGGACAGGGGCAGGGGGGCACTGAAGCTTTCTTT
TRBV7-8	TRBJ1-6	.	TRBD1	CASRMDRENSPLHF	TGTGCCAGCAGGATGGACAGGGAAAATTCACCCCTCCACTTT
TRBV5-1	TRBJ2-1	.	TRBD2	CASSLPGTSGYNEQFF	TGCGCCAGCAGCTTACCCGGGACTAGCGGATACAATGAGCAGTTCTTC
TRBV2	TRBJ1-2	.	.	CASSAQLLNYGYTF	TGTGCCAGCAGCGCCCAATTACTTAACTATGGCTACACCTTC
TRBV7-2	TRBJ1-4	few	.	CASSLGTGLATEKLFF	TGTGCCAGCAGCTTAGGGACTGGACTCGCCACGGAGAAACTGTTTTTT
TRBV28	TRBJ2-3	.	TRBD1	CASRNGKYPGQGPTDTQYF	TGTGCCAGCAGAAATGGGAAGTACCCGGGACAGGGACCCACAGATACGCAGTATTTT
TRBV6-4	TRBJ2-3	once	TRBD1	CASSEGPTGYDTQYF	TGTGCCAGCAGTGAGGGACCGACAGGGTATGATACGCAGTATTTT
TRBV5-5	TRBJ1-3	.	TRBD1	CASSPGGTGRNTIYF	TGTGCCAGCAGCCCCGGGGGGACAGGGAGAAACACCATATATTTT
TRBV19	TRBJ2-7	few	.	CASSIHKQGALYEQYF	TGTGCCAGTAGTATACACAAGCAGGGCGCTTTATACGAGCAGTACTTC
TRBV7-2	TRBJ1-1	.	.	CASSLGTGRRAFF	TGTGCCAGCAGCTTAGGCACAGGGCGAAGAGCTTTCTTT
TRBV11-3	TRBJ2-7	.	.	CASSLEQGDEQYF	TGTGCCAGCAGCTTAGAACAGGGAGACGAGCAGTACTTC
TRBV28	TRBJ2-2	.	.	CASSWTRQGLTGELFF	TGTGCCAGCAGTTGGACTAGACAGGGGCTCACCGGGGAGCTGTTTTTT
TRBV4-1	TRBJ2-5	.	.	CASSQGLASRGGTQYF	TGCGCCAGCAGCCAGGGCCTGGCATCAAGAGGGGGGACCCAGTACTTC
TRBV5-1	TRBJ2-7	once	.	CASSSDYEQYF	TGCGCCAGCAGCTCAGATTACGAGCAGTACTTC
TRBV10-3	TRBJ1-5	.	.	CAISEIGSGIQPQHF	TGTGCCATCAGTGAAATCGGCTCGGGGATTCAGCCCCAGCATTTT
TRBV30	TRBJ1-2	.	TRBD1	CAWSRTGPYGYTF	TGTGCCTGGTCCCGGACAGGACCCTATGGCTACACCTTC
TRBV15	TRBJ2-7	.	.	CATSRGGSNVEQYF	TGTGCCACCAGCAGAGGAGGGAGTAACGTCGAGCAGTACTTC
TRBV5-6	TRBJ1-3	.	.	CASSSRVDTSGGNTIYF	TGTGCCAGCAGCAGTCGGGTTGATACCTCGGGGGGAAACACCATATATTTT
TRBV7-8	TRBJ2-5	.	.	CASSREETQYF	TGTGCCAGCAGCCGAGAAGAGACCCAGTACTTC
TRBV5-1	TRBJ2-4	.	TRBD1	CASSEGTNRGSAKNIQYF	TGCGCCAGCAGCGAGGGGACCAACAGGGGATCGGCCAAAAACATTCAGTACTTC
TRBV11-2	TRBJ2-7	.	.	CASSLDRGIEQYF	TGTGCCAGCAGCTTAGATAGGGGGATCGAGCAGTACTTC
TRBV5-4	TRBJ1-2	.	TRBD1	CASSFPNWAGGKISGYTF	TGTGCCAGCAGCTTCCCGAATTGGGCAGGGGGCAAAATTAGTGGCTACACCTTC
TRBV6-1	TRBJ1-2	once	TRBD1	CASSLQGAFNYGYTF	TGTGCCAGCAGTCTGCAGGGGGCGTTCAACTATGGCTACACCTTC
TRBV10-3	TRBJ2-2	.	.	CAISTGHGMTNTGELFF	TGTGCCATCAGCACGGGACATGGTATGACGAACACCGGGGAGCTGTTTTTT
TRBV28	TRBJ1-2	once	.	CASRSGQSSNYGYTF	TGTGCCAGCAGGTCCGGACAGTCTTCTAACTATGGCTACACCTTC
TRBV14	TRBJ2-3	once	.	CASSQGQGRRDTQYF	TGTGCCAGCAGCCAAGGGCAAGGGAGGAGAGATACGCAGTATTTT